What follows is one T cell receptor beta chain and its context. As originally analysed: Reference gene primer amplification in the assay estimated nucleated cell counts. TCRdb keeps only in-frame clones here, not all; method: immunoSEQ multiplex PCR. D and trimming come from the DNA, and the V and J calls and clone size come from that table. The sample includes 200,000 to 300,000 clones, 85% to 90% of them seen just once. The sample originates from a study of blood T cell repertoires in COVID-19. Study-level information: T cells, B-cell-depleted T cells, or PBMCs supplied cDNA or gDNA.

Germline V gene sequence: CDR1 LNHDA, CDR2 SQIVND (reference sequence). V lost 3 bases, J lost 8 bases, and 17 bases lay in between. CDR3 length equals 15 residues. The V gene is TRBV19, the J gene TRBJ1-5; TRBD1 is a possible D gene (5 bases). The source is a woman in her sixties or seventies with active or convalescent COVID-19. Sequencing input: peripheral blood. CDR3 in amino acids: CASSMGEVGSKPQHF. The CDR3 coding sequence is TGTGCCAGTAGTATGGGGGAGGTTGGATCAAAGCCCCAGCATTTT.